A selection of T cell receptor beta chains follows, all from one sample in a study of beta chain features in type 1 diabetes. The repertoire was sequenced with immunoSEQ multiplex PCR; TCRdb's copy has only in-frame clones and lacks some. Of 200,000 to 250,000 clones in the sample, under 70% were seen once. Sequencing was performed on naive CD4+ T cells from blood. These receptors were collected from a man in his thirties or forties in good health. CDR3s include the opening cysteine and the closing phenylalanine or tryptophan. The order of the fields is V gene, J gene, D gene, clone size, CDR3 DNA, CDR3 protein. The D gene is left open where the match is weak. Part of the rows lack a size; the others show once, few, many or a class for expanded clones.

>TRBV30|TRBJ1-1|-|-
TGTGCCTGGATTGGACAGACGAACACTGAAGCTTTCTTT
CAWIGQTNTEAFF
>TRBV18|TRBJ2-3|TRBD2|-
TGTGCCAGCTCACCTTTAGCGGGGCAGGCAGATACGCAGTATTTT
CASSPLAGQADTQYF
>TRBV29-1|TRBJ2-7|-|few
TGCAGCGTTGTTACCTCCTACGAGCAGTACTTC
CSVVTSYEQYF
>TRBV30|TRBJ2-7|-|-
TGTGCCTGGAGTGTAGCTCAGGAGCAGTACTTC
CAWSVAQEQYF
>TRBV29-1|TRBJ1-5|TRBD1|-
TGCAGCGCGGGTGGACAGGGAGATCAGCCCCAGCATTTT
CSAGGQGDQPQHF
>TRBV2|TRBJ2-7|TRBD1|-
TGTGCCACGGGACAGGATAGCTCCTACGAGCAGTACTTC
CATGQDSSYEQYF
>TRBV6-5|TRBJ2-7|-|few
TGTGCCAGCGCGCAGGGGCCCTACGAGCAGTACTTC
CASAQGPYEQYF
>TRBV30|TRBJ2-7|-|-
TGTGCCTGGAGTGTCAACAGAGAGTACGAGCAGTACTTC
CAWSVNREYEQYF
>TRBV29-1|TRBJ2-2|-|-
TGCAGCAAACAGGGGAACACCGGGGAGCTGTTTTTT
CSKQGNTGELFF
>TRBV5-1|TRBJ2-1|-|-
TGCGCCAGCAGCGTCCCCGGCGTGGGGGATGACGAGCAGTTCTTC
CASSVPGVGDDEQFF
>TRBV7-2|TRBJ1-1|-|-
TGTGCCAGCAGCCTACCGAAGGGGAACACTGAAGCTTTCTTT
CASSLPKGNTEAFF
>TRBV5-1|TRBJ2-4|TRBD2|-
TGCGCCAGCAGCGGGGGACTAGCGGGAAACATTCAGTACTTC
CASSGGLAGNIQYF
>TRBV9|TRBJ2-3|-|-
TGTGCCAGCAGCCTAAAGCCGGGCGGAGATACGCAGTATTTT
CASSLKPGGDTQYF
>TRBV9|TRBJ2-3|TRBD2|-
TGTGCCAGCAGCCTTGATGGGGCTAGCGGGCTCACAGATACGCAGTATTTT
CASSLDGASGLTDTQYF
>TRBV20-1|TRBJ2-5|-|once
TGCAGTGCGGCAGGGACAGAGACCCAGTACTTC
CSAAGTETQYF
>TRBV21-1|TRBJ2-2|-|-
TGTGCCAGCAGCCCCCGACAGGGGGACACCGGGGAGCTGTTTTTT
CASSPRQGDTGELFF
>TRBV18|TRBJ2-3|TRBD1|-
TGTGCCAGCTCACCACCCCCCCAGGGGGCGCAGTATTTT
CASSPPPQGAQYF
>TRBV30|TRBJ2-1|-|-
TGTGCCTGGAGTGGCAGCGGAGGAAGCTCCTACAATGAGCAGTTCTTC
CAWSGSGGSSYNEQFF
>TRBV30|TRBJ2-7|TRBD1|-
TGTGCCTTCCACCGACAGGGGGCGTACGAGCAGTACTTC
CAFHRQGAYEQYF
>TRBV29-1|TRBJ2-1|-|-
TGCAGCGTCCGGGGAGGGGGCGCGTACAATGAGCAGTTCTTC
CSVRGGGAYNEQFF
>TRBV29-1|TRBJ2-3|-|few
TGCAGCGTGCTCCTAGGAGATACGCAGTATTTT
CSVLLGDTQYF
>TRBV29-1|TRBJ2-1|-|-
TGCAGCGTTGGCCCTTTCAGGATTTACAATGAGCAGTTCTTC
CSVGPFRIYNEQFF
>TRBV30|TRBJ2-3|-|-
TGTGCCTGGAGTGGGCTAACGCAGTATTTT
CAWSGLTQYF
>TRBV6-1|TRBJ2-1|TRBD1|few
TGTGCCAGCAGTGGGCCACCGGGACAGGGAGTCAATGAGCAGTTCTTC
CASSGPPGQGVNEQFF
>TRBV5-4|TRBJ2-7|TRBD2|-
TGTGCCAGCAGCTTAGGCGGGAGTATCGACGAGCAGTACTTC
CASSLGGSIDEQYF
>TRBV7-2|TRBJ2-3|-|-
TGTGCCAGCAGCAAGGGTCCTAGCACAGATACGCAGTATTTT
CASSKGPSTDTQYF
>TRBV10-3|TRBJ2-1|-|once
TGTGCCATCAGGGACTACAATGAGCAGTTCTTC
CAIRDYNEQFF
>TRBV7-9|TRBJ2-1|-|-
TGTGCCAGCAGGGATGGGACCTACAATGAGCAGTTCTTC
CASRDGTYNEQFF
>TRBV9|TRBJ2-5|-|-
TGTGCCAGCAGCGTAGGACAAAAACAAGAGACCCAGTACTTC
CASSVGQKQETQYF
>TRBV25-1|TRBJ1-6|TRBD1|-
TGTGCCAGCAGTACCGGGACAGGGCCCAATTCACCCCTCCACTTT
CASSTGTGPNSPLHF
>TRBV5-4|TRBJ2-3|-|-
TGTGCCAGCAGCCAGGGGAGCGGGCTGGGGAAGGGAGATACGCAGTATTTT
CASSQGSGLGKGDTQYF
>TRBV5-1|TRBJ2-3|-|-
TGCGCCAGCAGCCAAGGGGAGAGAGATACGCAGTATTTT
CASSQGERDTQYF
>TRBV30|TRBJ1-4|TRBD1|-
TGTGCCTGGGGGCGCGACAGGGGTAGCCTTAATGAAAAACTGTTTTTT
CAWGRDRGSLNEKLFF
>TRBV28|TRBJ2-5|TRBD2|-
TGTGCCAGCGTACCTAGCGGGAGAGGAGAGACCCAGTACTTC
CASVPSGRGETQYF
>TRBV30|TRBJ2-7|-|-
TGTGCCTGGAGTGTACGACTTTGGGGTGACGAGCAGTACTTC
CAWSVRLWGDEQYF
>TRBV5-6|TRBJ2-2|-|-
TGTGCCAGCAGCTTGTGGCCGAACACCGGGGAGCTGTTTTTT
CASSLWPNTGELFF
>TRBV7-9|TRBJ2-5|-|-
TGTGCCAGCAGCTTAAGCGTCGAGACCCAGTACTTC
CASSLSVETQYF